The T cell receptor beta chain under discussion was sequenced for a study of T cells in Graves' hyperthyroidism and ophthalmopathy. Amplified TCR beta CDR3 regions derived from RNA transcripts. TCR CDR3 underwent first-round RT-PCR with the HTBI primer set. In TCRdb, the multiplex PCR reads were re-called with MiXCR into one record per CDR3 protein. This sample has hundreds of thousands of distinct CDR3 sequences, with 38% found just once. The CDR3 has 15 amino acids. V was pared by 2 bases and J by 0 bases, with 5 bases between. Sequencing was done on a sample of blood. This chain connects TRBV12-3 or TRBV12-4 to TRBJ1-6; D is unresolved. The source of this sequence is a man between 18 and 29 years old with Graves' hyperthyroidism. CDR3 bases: TGTGCCAGCAGTTTACCGAGCTCCTATAATTCACCCCTCCACTTT. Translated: CASSLPSSYNSPLHF.